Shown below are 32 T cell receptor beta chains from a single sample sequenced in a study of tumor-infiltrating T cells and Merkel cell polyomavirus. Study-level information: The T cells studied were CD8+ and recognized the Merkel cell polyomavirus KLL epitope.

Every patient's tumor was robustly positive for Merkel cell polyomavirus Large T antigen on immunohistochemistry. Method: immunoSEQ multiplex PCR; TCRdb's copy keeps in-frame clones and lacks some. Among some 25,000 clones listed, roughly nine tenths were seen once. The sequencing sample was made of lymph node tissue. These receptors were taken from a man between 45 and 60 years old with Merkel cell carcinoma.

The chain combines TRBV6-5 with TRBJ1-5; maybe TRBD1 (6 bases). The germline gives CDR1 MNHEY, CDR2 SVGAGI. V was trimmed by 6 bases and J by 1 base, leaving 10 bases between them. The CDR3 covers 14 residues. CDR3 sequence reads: CASRPTGSNQPQHF. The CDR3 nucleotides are TGTGCCAGCAGACCCACAGGGAGCAATCAGCCCCAGCATTTT.

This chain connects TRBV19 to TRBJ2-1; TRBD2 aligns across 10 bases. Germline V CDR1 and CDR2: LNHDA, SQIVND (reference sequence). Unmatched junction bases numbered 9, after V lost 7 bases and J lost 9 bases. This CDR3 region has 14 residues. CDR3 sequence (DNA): TGTGCCAGTAAGACCAGCGGGGGGGCATCTGAGCAGTTCTTC. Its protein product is CASKTSGGASEQFF.

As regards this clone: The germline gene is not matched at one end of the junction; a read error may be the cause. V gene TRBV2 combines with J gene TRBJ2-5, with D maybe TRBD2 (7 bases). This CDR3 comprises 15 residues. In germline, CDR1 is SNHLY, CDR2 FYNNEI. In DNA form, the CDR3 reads TGTGCCAGCAGTGAAGCGCTCGGGGGGCAAGGGACCCAGTACTTC. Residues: CASSEALGGQGTQYF.

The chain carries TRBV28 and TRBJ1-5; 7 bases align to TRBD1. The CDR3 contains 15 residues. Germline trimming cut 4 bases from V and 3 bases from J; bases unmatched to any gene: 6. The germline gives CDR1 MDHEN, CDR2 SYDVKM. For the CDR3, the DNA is TGTGCCAGCAGTTATCGCGACAGGGACAATCAGCCCCAGCATTTT. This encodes CASSYRDRDNQPQHF.

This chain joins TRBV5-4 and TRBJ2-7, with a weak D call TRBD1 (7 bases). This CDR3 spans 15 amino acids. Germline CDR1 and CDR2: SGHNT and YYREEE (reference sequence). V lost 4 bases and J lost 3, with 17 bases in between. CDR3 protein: CASSLPGQGGYEQYF. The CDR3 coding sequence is TGTGCCAGCAGCCTCCCCGGTCAGGGGGGCTACGAGCAGTACTTC.

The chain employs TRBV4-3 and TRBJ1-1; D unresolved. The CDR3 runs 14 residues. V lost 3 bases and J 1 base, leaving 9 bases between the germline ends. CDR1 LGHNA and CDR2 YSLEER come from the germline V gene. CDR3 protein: CASSHSRGNTEAFF. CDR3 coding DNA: TGCGCCAGCAGCCACTCCCGGGGGAACACTGAAGCTTTCTTT.

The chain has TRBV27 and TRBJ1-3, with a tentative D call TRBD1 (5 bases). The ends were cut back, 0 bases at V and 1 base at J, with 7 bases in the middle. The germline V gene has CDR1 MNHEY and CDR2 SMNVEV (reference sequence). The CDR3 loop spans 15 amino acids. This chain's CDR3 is CASSLSPGSGNTIYF. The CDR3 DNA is TGTGCCAGCAGTTTATCTCCAGGGTCTGGAAACACCATATATTTT.

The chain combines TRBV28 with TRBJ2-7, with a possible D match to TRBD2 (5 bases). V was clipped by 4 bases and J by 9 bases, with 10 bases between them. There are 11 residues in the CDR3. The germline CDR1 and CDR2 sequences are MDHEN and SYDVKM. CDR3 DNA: TGTGCCAGCAGTTCCCTAAGCGGGCAGTACTTC. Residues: CASSSLSGQYF.

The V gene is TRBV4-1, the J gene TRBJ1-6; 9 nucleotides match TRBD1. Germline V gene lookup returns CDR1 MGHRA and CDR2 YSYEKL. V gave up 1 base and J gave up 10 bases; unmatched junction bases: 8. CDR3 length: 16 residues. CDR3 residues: CASSQGRDRAHSPLHF. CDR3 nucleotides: TGCGCCAGCAGCCAAGGCCGGGACAGGGCACACTCACCCCTCCACTTT.

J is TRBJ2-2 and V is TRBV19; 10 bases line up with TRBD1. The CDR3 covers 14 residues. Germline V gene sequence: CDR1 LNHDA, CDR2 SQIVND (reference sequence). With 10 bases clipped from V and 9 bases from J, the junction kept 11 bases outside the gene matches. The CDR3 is CATQPGQGLRELFF. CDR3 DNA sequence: TGTGCCACTCAACCGGGACAGGGGTTACGGGAGCTGTTTTTT.

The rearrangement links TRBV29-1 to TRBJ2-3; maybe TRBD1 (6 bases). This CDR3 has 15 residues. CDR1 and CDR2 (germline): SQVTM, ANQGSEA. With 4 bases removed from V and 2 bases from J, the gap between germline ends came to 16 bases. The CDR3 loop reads CSVVSRDTHTDTQYF. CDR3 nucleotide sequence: TGCAGCGTTGTTTCGAGGGACACGCACACAGATACGCAGTATTTT.

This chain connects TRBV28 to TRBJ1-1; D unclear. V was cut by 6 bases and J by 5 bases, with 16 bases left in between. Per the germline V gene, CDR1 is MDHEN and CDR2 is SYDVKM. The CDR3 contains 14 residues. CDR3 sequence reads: CASRTMGWRTEAFF. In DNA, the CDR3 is TGTGCCAGCAGGACCATGGGGTGGAGGACTGAAGCTTTCTTT.

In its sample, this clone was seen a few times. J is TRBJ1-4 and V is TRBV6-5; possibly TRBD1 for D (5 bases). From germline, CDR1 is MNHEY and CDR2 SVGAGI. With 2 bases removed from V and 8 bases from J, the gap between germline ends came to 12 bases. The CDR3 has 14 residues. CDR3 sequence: CASSYSQGGEKLFF. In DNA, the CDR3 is TGTGCCAGCAGTTACAGTCAGGGTGGGGAAAAACTGTTTTTT.

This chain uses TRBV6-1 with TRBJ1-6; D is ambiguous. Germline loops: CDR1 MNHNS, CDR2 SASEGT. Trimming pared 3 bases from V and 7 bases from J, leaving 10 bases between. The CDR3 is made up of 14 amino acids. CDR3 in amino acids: CASSDREYNSPLHF. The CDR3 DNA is TGTGCCAGCAGTGACCGGGAATACAATTCACCCCTCCACTTT.

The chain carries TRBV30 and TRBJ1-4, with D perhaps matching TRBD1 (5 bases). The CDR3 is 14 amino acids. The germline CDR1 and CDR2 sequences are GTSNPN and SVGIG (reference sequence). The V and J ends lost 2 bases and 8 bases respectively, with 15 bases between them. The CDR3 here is CAWSLGTAEEKLFF. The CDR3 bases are TGTGCCTGGAGTCTTGGGACTGCCGAAGAAAAACTGTTTTTT.

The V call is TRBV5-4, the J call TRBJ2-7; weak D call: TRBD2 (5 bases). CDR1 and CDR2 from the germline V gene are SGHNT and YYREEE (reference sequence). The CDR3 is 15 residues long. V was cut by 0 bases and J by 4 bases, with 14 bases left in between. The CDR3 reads CASSLGGPPGYEQYF. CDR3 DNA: TGTGCCAGCAGCTTGGGCGGGCCCCCCGGGTACGAGCAGTACTTC.

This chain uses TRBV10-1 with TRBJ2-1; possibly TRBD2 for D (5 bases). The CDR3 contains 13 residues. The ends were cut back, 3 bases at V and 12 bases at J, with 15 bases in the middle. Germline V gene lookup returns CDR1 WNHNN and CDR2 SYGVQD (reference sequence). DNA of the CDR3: TGCGCCAGCAGTGATCCGGGCAGCGGTCGGCAGTTCTTC. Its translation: CASSDPGSGRQFF.

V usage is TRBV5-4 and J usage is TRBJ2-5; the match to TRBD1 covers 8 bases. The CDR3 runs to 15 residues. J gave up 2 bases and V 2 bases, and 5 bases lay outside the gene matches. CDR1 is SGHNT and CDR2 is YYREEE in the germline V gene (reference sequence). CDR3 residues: CASSLDRGLQETQYF. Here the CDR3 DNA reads TGTGCCAGCAGCTTAGACAGGGGACTTCAAGAGACCCAGTACTTC.

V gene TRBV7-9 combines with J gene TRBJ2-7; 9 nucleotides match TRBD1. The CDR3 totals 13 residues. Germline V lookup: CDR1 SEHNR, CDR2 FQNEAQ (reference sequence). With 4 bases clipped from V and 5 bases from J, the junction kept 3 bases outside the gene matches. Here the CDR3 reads CASSSRTGDEQYF. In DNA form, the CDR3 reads TGTGCCAGCAGCTCCCGGACAGGGGACGAGCAGTACTTC.

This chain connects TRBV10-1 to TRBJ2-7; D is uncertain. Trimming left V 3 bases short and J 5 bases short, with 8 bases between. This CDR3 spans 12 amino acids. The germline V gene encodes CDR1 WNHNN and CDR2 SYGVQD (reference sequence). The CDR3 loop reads CASSEQVNEQYF. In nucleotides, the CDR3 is TGCGCCAGCAGTGAACAAGTAAACGAGCAGTACTTC.

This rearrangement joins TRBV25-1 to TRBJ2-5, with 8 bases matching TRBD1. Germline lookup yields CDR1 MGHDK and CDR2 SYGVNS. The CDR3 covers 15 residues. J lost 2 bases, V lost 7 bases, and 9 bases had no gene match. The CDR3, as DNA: TGTGCCAGCACCCCGAGGACAGGGAATCAAGAGACCCAGTACTTC. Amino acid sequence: CASTPRTGNQETQYF.

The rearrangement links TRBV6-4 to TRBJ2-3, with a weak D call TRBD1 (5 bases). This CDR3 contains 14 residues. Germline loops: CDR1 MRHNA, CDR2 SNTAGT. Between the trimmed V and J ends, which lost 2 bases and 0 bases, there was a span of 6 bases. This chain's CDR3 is CASSDDSSTDTQYF. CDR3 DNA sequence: TGTGCCAGCAGTGACGACAGTAGCACAGATACGCAGTATTTT.

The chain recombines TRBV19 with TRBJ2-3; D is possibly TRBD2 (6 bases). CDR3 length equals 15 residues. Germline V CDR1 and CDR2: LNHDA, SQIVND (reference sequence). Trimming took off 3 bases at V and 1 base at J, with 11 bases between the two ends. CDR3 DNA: TGTGCCAGTAGTATGGAGCGGGCTCGCACAGATACGCAGTATTTT. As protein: CASSMERARTDTQYF. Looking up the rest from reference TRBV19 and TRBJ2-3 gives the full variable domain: DGGITQSPKYLFRKEGQNVTLSCEQNLNHDAMYWYRQDPGQGLRLIYYSQIVNDFQKGDIAEGYSVSREKKESFPLTVTSAQKNPTAFYLCASSMERARTDTQYFGPGTRLTVL.

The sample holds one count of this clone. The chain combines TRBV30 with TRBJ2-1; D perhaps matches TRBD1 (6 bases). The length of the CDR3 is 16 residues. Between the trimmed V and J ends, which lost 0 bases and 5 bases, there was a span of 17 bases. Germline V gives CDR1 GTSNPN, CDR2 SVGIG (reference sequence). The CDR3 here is CAWSVRGGAWHNEQFF. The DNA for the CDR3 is TGTGCCTGGAGTGTACGAGGGGGTGCTTGGCACAATGAGCAGTTCTTC.

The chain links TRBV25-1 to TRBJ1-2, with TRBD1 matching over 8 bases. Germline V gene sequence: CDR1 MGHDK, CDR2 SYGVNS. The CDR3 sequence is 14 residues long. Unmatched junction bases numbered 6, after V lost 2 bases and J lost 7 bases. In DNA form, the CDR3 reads TGTGCCAGCAGTGAAGTCGGACAGGGCCGTGGCTACACCTTC. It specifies CASSEVGQGRGYTF.

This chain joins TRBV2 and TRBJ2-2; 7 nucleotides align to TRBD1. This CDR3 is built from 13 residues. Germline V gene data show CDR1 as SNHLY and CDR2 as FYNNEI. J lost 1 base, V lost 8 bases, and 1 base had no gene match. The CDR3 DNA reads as TGTGCCAGCGGACAGGAGAACACCGGGGAGCTGTTTTTT. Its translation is CASGQENTGELFF. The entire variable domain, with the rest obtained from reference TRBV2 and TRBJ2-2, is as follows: EPEVTQTPSHQVTQMGQEVILRCVPISNHLYFYWYRQILGQKVEFLVSFYNNEISEKSEIFDDQFSVERPDGSNFTLKIRSTKLEDSAMYFCASGQENTGELFFGEGSRLTVL.

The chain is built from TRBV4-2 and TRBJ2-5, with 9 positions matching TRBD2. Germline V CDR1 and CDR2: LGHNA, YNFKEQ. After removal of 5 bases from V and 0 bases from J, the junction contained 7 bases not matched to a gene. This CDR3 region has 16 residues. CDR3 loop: CASSLRGGGDQETQYF. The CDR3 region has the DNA TGTGCCAGCAGCTTGCGGGGCGGGGGGGACCAAGAGACCCAGTACTTC.

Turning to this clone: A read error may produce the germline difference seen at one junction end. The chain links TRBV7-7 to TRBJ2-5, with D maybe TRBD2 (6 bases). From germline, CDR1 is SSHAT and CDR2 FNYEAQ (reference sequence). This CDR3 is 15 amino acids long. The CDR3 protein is CASSLSPGAQETQYF. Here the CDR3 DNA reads TGTGCTAGCAGCTTAAGCCCGGGAGCCCAAGAGACCCAGTACTTC.

The CDR3 DNA is TGTGCCAGCAGCTTCTCGGTGGGACAGGGGATAGACAATGAGCAGTTCTTC. Translated, it gives CASSFSVGQGIDNEQFF. The V and J genes are TRBV11-2 and TRBJ2-1, with TRBD1 matching over 10 bases. The J segment lost 5 bases and the V segment lost 3 bases, leaving 10 bases of the junction unmatched. Germline V gene data show CDR1 as SGHAT and CDR2 as FQNNGV. The CDR3 has 17 amino acids.

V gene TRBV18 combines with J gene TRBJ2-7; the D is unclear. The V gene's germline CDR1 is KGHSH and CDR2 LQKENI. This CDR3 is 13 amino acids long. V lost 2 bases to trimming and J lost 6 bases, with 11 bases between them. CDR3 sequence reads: CASSPGQAGEQYF. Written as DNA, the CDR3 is TGTGCCAGCTCACCAGGGCAGGCCGGCGAGCAGTACTTC.

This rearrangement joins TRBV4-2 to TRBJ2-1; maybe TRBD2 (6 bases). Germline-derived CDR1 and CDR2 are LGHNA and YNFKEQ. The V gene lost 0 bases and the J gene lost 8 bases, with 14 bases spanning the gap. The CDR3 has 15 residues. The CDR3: CASSQEPGTGDEQFF. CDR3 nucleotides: TGTGCCAGCAGCCAAGAGCCCGGCACGGGGGATGAGCAGTTCTTC.

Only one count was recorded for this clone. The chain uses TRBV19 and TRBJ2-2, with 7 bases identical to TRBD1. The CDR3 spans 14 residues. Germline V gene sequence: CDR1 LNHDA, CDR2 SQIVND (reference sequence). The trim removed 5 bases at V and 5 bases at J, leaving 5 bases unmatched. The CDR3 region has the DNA TGTGCCAGTAGTGCCGGGACAGTAACCGGGGAGCTGTTTTTT. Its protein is CASSAGTVTGELFF.